The 12 T cell receptor beta chains reported below all come from one sample, sequenced in a study of blood T cell repertoires in COVID-19. Assay used: immunoSEQ multiplex PCR; TCRdb lists only in-frame clones, some missing. The profile shows about 190,000 clones, 88% of them singletons. Source material: peripheral blood. The receptors come from a woman between 35 and 50 years old who had recovered from COVID-19.

The chain employs TRBV19 and TRBJ1-2; TRBD1 agrees at 9 bases. Germline-derived CDR1 and CDR2 are LNHDA and SQIVND (reference sequence). This CDR3 is 14 amino acids long. V shed 5 bases and J 7 bases; nucleotides not matched to a gene: 8. The DNA for the CDR3 is TGTGCCAGTAGTTTGGGACAGGGTGTTGGTGGCTACACCTTC. Protein product: CASSLGQGVGGYTF.

The genes are TRBV7-7 and TRBJ2-1; D is undetermined. CDR3 length equals 13 residues. Per the germline V gene, CDR1 is SSHAT and CDR2 is FNYEAQ (reference sequence). Trimming took 0 bases from V and 6 from J, leaving 6 bases between them. The CDR3 DNA reads as TGTGCCAGCAGCTTAGCAGTGCGCAATGAGCAGTTCTTC. Translating gives CASSLAVRNEQFF.

The J gene is TRBJ1-5, the V gene TRBV18; 7 nucleotides align to TRBD1. The CDR3 covers 14 residues. Trimming removed 6 bases from V and 8 bases from J; junction bases left unmatched: 10. CDR1 is KGHSH, CDR2 LQKENI, per germline. The CDR3 coding sequence is TGTGCCAGCTCTCCGGGACAGCTCCCGGAGCCCCAGCATTTT. Protein: CASSPGQLPEPQHF.

This rearrangement joins TRBV27 to TRBJ1-5; 7 nucleotides match TRBD1. V was pared by 4 bases and J by 6 bases, with 6 bases of the junction left unmatched. This CDR3 spans 14 amino acids. CDR1 and CDR2 (germline): MNHEY, SMNVEV (reference sequence). CDR3 bases: TGTGCCAGCAGTTCCGACAGGGCGGGTCAGCCCCAGCATTTT. It codes for CASSSDRAGQPQHF.

The gene calls are TRBV7-6 and TRBJ2-2, with TRBD2 identical over 7 bases. Germline CDR1 SGHVS, CDR2 FNYEAQ. J was trimmed by 0 bases and V by 1 base; bases with no gene match: 8. The CDR3 is 18 amino acids. The CDR3 DNA sequence: TGTGCCAGCAGCTTAGGCTTCAGCGGGATTTCGAACACCGGGGAGCTGTTTTTT. This translates into CASSLGFSGISNTGELFF.

The genes are TRBV2 and TRBJ2-7; D perhaps matches TRBD2 (5 bases). Trimming pared 7 bases from V and 0 bases from J, leaving 22 bases between. This CDR3 contains 17 residues. The germline gives CDR1 SNHLY, CDR2 FYNNEI. CDR3 coding DNA: TGTGCCAGCAATCCACGGTGGGGAGAAGAGCTCTCCTACGAGCAGTACTTC. The encoded protein is CASNPRWGEELSYEQYF.

The chain has TRBV19 and TRBJ2-1; D possibly corresponds to TRBD1 (6 bases). CDR3 length: 16 amino acids. V lost 0 bases and J lost 2, with 11 bases in between. Per the germline V gene, CDR1 is LNHDA and CDR2 is SQIVND (reference sequence). This CDR3 reads CASSIEGRGAYNEQFF. As DNA, the CDR3 is TGTGCCAGTAGTATAGAAGGCAGGGGTGCCTACAATGAGCAGTTCTTC.

On this clone: The sample contains more than one DNA sequence encoding this CDR3. The rearrangement links TRBV12-3 or TRBV12-4 to TRBJ2-1, with unresolved D. The CDR3 is 11 amino acids. V was pared by 3 bases and J by 9 bases, with 6 bases between. CDR3: CASSFSGEQFF. The CDR3 DNA reads as TGTGCCAGCAGTTTTAGTGGTGAGCAGTTCTTC.

This clone came up a few times. J is TRBJ1-6 and V is TRBV6-2 or TRBV6-3; D gene ambiguous. Trimming shortened V by 2 bases and J by 12 bases, and 32 bases separated the two germline ends. Germline CDR1 and CDR2: MNHEY and SVGEGT. This CDR3 is 20 amino acids long. CDR3 protein: CASSYPGWSSVVSEVGPLHF. The CDR3 DNA follows: TGTGCCAGCAGTTACCCCGGGTGGAGCTCCGTCGTTTCTGAGGTTGGACCCCTCCACTTT.

The chain links TRBV5-1 to TRBJ1-3; 10 bases map to TRBD1. The CDR3 extends over 16 amino acids. Germline V gene sequence: CDR1 SGHRS, CDR2 YFSETQ. The ends lost 2 bases at V and 0 bases at J; junction bases unmatched: 2. The chain's CDR3 is CASSFGQGGSGNTIYF. In DNA, the CDR3 is TGCGCCAGCAGCTTCGGACAGGGGGGCTCTGGAAACACCATATATTTT.

J is TRBJ1-2 and V is TRBV7-6; maybe TRBD1 (5 bases). V lost 4 bases and J lost 0, with 18 bases in between. This CDR3 is built from 17 residues. The V gene's germline CDR1 is SGHVS and CDR2 FNYEAQ. CDR3: CASSSNTGGSANYGYTF. The CDR3 nucleotides read TGTGCCAGCAGCTCCAATACGGGGGGGTCAGCTAACTATGGCTACACCTTC.

The chain recombines TRBV5-4 with TRBJ2-7; 14 bases map to TRBD2. The CDR3 runs to 17 residues. From germline, CDR1 is SGHNT and CDR2 YYREEE (reference sequence). V shed 2 bases and J 2 bases; nucleotides not matched to a gene: 6. The CDR3 sequence is CASSFLSTSGRAYEQYF. CDR3 coding DNA: TGTGCCAGCAGCTTTTTGTCGACTAGCGGGAGGGCCTACGAGCAGTACTTC. Full variable domain (remainder filled in from reference TRBV5-4 and TRBJ2-7): ETGVTQSPTHLIKTRGQQVTLRCSSQSGHNTVSWYQQALGQGPQFIFQYYREEENGRGNFPPRFSGLQFPNYSSELNVNALELDDSALYLCASSFLSTSGRAYEQYFGPGTRLTVT.